Below are 5 T cell receptor beta chains sequenced from a single sample in a study of long-term antiretroviral therapy in people with HIV. Researchers report immunoSEQ v3.0 was run at survey level. Profiled with immunoSEQ multiplex PCR; TCRdb holds only in-frame clones, not every one. The data show fewer than 20,000 clones, roughly nine tenths seen once. Sample: unsorted PBMCs, taken 0.5 years after starting antiretroviral therapy. The receptors come from a middle-aged man with HIV.

The V call is TRBV6-1, the J call TRBJ2-7, with D possibly being TRBD1 (6 bases). The length of the CDR3 is 17 residues. The germline gives CDR1 MNHNS, CDR2 SASEGT. Trimming left V 4 bases short and J 6 bases short, with 25 bases between. DNA of the CDR3: TGTGCCAGCAGTGTTCGAGGCTTCAAAACAGGGTCGGGCGAGCAGTACTTC. Amino acid sequence: CASSVRGFKTGSGEQYF.

This clone was recorded only once. The V and J genes are TRBV6-5 and TRBJ2-5, with D perhaps TRBD1 (6 bases). The germline V gene encodes CDR1 MNHEY and CDR2 SVGAGI. There are 13 residues in the CDR3. V was pared by 6 bases and J by 3 bases, with 11 bases between. The CDR3 loop reads CASRAGTKETQYF. The CDR3 coding sequence is TGTGCCAGCAGAGCCGGGACAAAAGAGACCCAGTACTTC.

The gene calls are TRBV2 and TRBJ1-2, with D perhaps TRBD1 (6 bases). Trimming cost V 6 bases and J 7 bases, with 24 bases left between them. The CDR3 spans 16 residues. Germline lookup yields CDR1 SNHLY and CDR2 FYNNEI. CDR3 nucleotides: TGTGCCAGCAGACCCGGATCGGACAGCTCACCTCTTGGCTACACCTTC. As protein: CASRPGSDSSPLGYTF.

This chain joins TRBV19 and TRBJ2-3; D is possibly TRBD1 (6 bases). CDR3 size: 15 residues. Trimming pared 1 base from V and 4 bases from J, leaving 12 bases between. CDR1 LNHDA and CDR2 SQIVND come from the germline V gene (reference sequence). As DNA, the CDR3 is TGTGCCAGTAGTATAGGTGGACAGCTGGCAGATACGCAGTATTTT. Amino acids: CASSIGGQLADTQYF.

The rearrangement uses TRBV2 and TRBJ1-5; D ambiguous. CDR1 is SNHLY and CDR2 is FYNNEI in the germline V gene. The CDR3 has 15 amino acids. V was shortened by 7 bases and J by 1 base, with 14 bases between the two germline ends. The CDR3 bases are TGTGCCAGCACCCCTAGAAAGGGAAGCAATCAGCCCCAGCATTTT. Its protein product is CASTPRKGSNQPQHF.